The following is a T cell receptor beta chain sequence with its context. Its antigen remains unknown. It was with a sample-barcoded 5' primer and a J-beta primer mix that a second PCR of roughly 6 to 12 cycles was run. TCRdb re-analysed the 5' RACE reads in MiXCR, keeping a single row per CDR3 protein. The sample lists about 1.5 million distinct CDR3 sequences; roughly 43% were seen once. The data were taken from a study of blood T cells in healthy people across ages. Broader study findings: Strong correlation linked observed beta diversity and percent naive T cells. Age advanced and TCR beta diversity per million T cells fell, roughly linearly.

PBMCs numbering at least 7 million were isolated per sample. Per individual sample, total RNA of at least 6 micrograms was extracted. The clonotype comes from a woman aged 18 to 35 in good health. What was sequenced was blood.

The CDR3 nucleotides are TGTGCCAGCAGGATTTATGGCTACACCTTC. It yields the protein CASRIYGYTF. The rearrangement links TRBV6-2 or TRBV6-3 to TRBJ1-2; D gene unclear. The germline CDR1 and CDR2 sequences are MNHEY and SVGEGT. The CDR3 runs to 10 residues. The V end was cut by 6 bases, the J end by 5 bases, with 4 bases between.